The 9 T cell receptor beta chains in this list originate from one sample, sequenced in a study of a mutant IDH1 vaccine in newly diagnosed glioma. Time point noted: baseline, week 1 (first vaccination visit). Sample treatment: pre-vaccination baseline after standard-of-care therapy. Measured with immunoSEQ multiplex PCR; TCRdb has only the in-frame clones, and not every one. The sample lists 50,000 or so clones; 70% to 90% were seen once. Sample: PBMCs, taken from a glioma patient treated with radiotherapy, temozolomide or both. These receptors were taken from a man aged 35 to 55 with glioma.

The table lists this clone with a few counts. This chain uses TRBV7-2 with TRBJ1-1; no clear D. Trimming removed 2 bases at V and 1 base at J, with 8 bases between. CDR3 length: 14 amino acids. Germline lookup yields CDR1 SGHTA and CDR2 FQGNSA. CDR3 in amino acids: CASSLSPGNTEAFF. The CDR3 DNA sequence: TGTGCCAGCAGCTTAAGCCCCGGGAACACTGAAGCTTTCTTT.

This chain connects TRBV15 to TRBJ2-5; no clear D gene. CDR1 and CDR2 (germline): LNHNV, YYDKDF (reference sequence). Trimming stripped 4 bases from V and 5 bases from J, with 8 bases between. There are 12 residues in the CDR3. CDR3 in amino acids: CATSTTGETQYF. In nucleotides, the CDR3 is TGTGCCACCAGCACCACTGGGGAGACCCAGTACTTC.

V is TRBV5-1 and J is TRBJ2-5; 7 bases agree with TRBD1. Germline V gene lookup returns CDR1 SGHRS and CDR2 YFSETQ. With 4 bases clipped from V and 5 bases from J, the junction kept 5 bases outside the gene matches. The CDR3 is made up of 13 amino acids. The CDR3 DNA follows: TGCGCCAGCAGCACAGGGGAGCGGGAGACCCAGTACTTC. It specifies CASSTGERETQYF. Based on the CDR3 plus reference TRBV5-1 and TRBJ2-5, the full variable domain is KAGVTQTPRYLIKTRGQQVTLSCSPISGHRSVSWYQQTPGQGLQFLFEYFSETQRNKGNFPGRFSGRQFSNSRSEMNVSTLELGDSALYLCASSTGERETQYFGPGTRLLVL.

This chain connects TRBV5-4 to TRBJ2-2, with 8 bases that match TRBD1. The CDR3 spans 14 residues. With V trimmed by 1 base and J by 6 bases, 2 bases remained unmatched. Germline V gene lookup returns CDR1 SGHNT and CDR2 YYREEE (reference sequence). DNA of the CDR3: TGTGCCAGCAGCTTGATACAGGGGGCCGGGGAGCTGTTTTTT. It translates to CASSLIQGAGELFF.

This chain links TRBV6-6 with TRBJ2-2; possibly TRBD1 for D (5 bases). In germline, CDR1 is MNHNY, CDR2 SVGAGI (reference sequence). V was shortened by 4 bases and J by 5 bases, with 8 bases between the two germline ends. The CDR3 loop spans 13 amino acids. CDR3 in amino acids: CASSFQGTGELFF. Written as DNA, the CDR3 is TGTGCCAGCAGTTTTCAGGGTACCGGGGAGCTGTTTTTT.

This rearrangement joins TRBV11-1 to TRBJ2-7; perhaps TRBD2 as D (6 bases). Germline-derived CDR1 and CDR2 are SGHAT and FQDESV (reference sequence). V was cut by 5 bases and J by 3 bases, with 17 bases left in between. The CDR3 is made up of 15 amino acids. The CDR3 spells CASSKGAGPSYEQYF. In DNA form, the CDR3 reads TGTGCCAGCAGCAAGGGCGCGGGGCCCAGCTACGAGCAGTACTTC.

The V call is TRBV19, the J call TRBJ2-5, with D perhaps matching TRBD2 (5 bases). The J call may not be correct, given that the DNA end is closer to TRBJ2-7. CDR1 and CDR2 from the germline V gene are LNHDA and SQIVND (reference sequence). This CDR3 is 13 amino acids long. The CDR3 DNA is TGTGCCAGTAGAAGAGGGAGCGGCTACGAGCAGTACTTC. This gives the protein CASRRGSGYEQYF.

This chain links TRBV28 with TRBJ2-5; 9 positions agree with TRBD2. Trimming took 6 bases from V and 4 from J; bases not matched to a gene: 6. Germline values: CDR1 MDHEN, CDR2 SYDVKM. This CDR3 region has 14 residues. Here the CDR3 reads CASSLAGGTETQYF. The CDR3 DNA follows: TGTGCCAGCAGCCTGGCGGGAGGGACAGAGACCCAGTACTTC.

This sequence joins TRBV19 and TRBJ2-1, with D maybe TRBD2 (6 bases). This CDR3 has 12 amino acids. Trimming removed 8 bases at V and 15 bases at J, with 20 bases between. CDR1 is LNHDA and CDR2 is SQIVND in the germline V gene (reference sequence). The CDR3 loop is CASSRLGAGLFF. The CDR3 DNA sequence: TGTGCCAGTTCCCGTCTCGGGGCGGGACTGTTCTTC.